Below, one T cell receptor beta chain is given with its context. Its antigen remains unknown. The entry originates in a study of Ad26.COV2.S vaccination and SARS-CoV-2 variants. The wider study: Ad26.COV2.S was injected intramuscularly once or twice, 56 days apart. Study outcomes and limitations: Reports say spike-specific CD8+ and CD4+ T cell responses covered substantial breadth after vaccination. Analyses of TCR breadth and depth may have underestimated total T cell responses.

Sequencing used immunoSEQ multiplex PCR; TCRdb keeps in-frame clones, though not all of them. Altogether some 450,000 clones are present, around 91% being singletons, with the ten largest covering under 4.5%. Treatment denoted: around 19 received Ad26.COV2.S at low or high dose, single or two shots; 5 received placebo; per-sample allocation not given. Collection of samples fell on day 63 after the first vaccine or placebo injection. Trimming removed 3 bases from V and 4 bases from J, with 17 bases in between. The CDR3 extends over 17 amino acids. The germline CDR1 and CDR2 sequences are SGHDT and YYEEEE.

Sequences were derived from peripheral blood, sampled in a trial of Ad26.COV2.S vaccine versus placebo. The sequence came from a person between 18 and 65 years old who received the Ad26.COV2.S COVID-19 vaccine or a placebo. V is TRBV5-6 and J is TRBJ1-6; D might be TRBD1 (5 bases). In DNA, the CDR3 is TGTGCCAGCAGCTCCGGGACCCGGACGGCATATAATTCACCCCTCCACTTT. Translation: CASSSGTRTAYNSPLHF.